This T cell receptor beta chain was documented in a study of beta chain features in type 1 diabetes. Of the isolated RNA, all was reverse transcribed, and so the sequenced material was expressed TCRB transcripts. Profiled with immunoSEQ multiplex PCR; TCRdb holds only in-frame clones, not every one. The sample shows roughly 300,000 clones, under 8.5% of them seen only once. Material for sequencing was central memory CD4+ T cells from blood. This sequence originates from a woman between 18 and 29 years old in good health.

CDR3 loop: CASSSPLGGTSGRWIADTQYF. CDR3 nucleotide sequence: TGTGCCAGCAGCTCCCCCCTTGGTGGGACTAGCGGGAGGTGGATCGCAGATACGCAGTATTTT. V and J are TRBV28 and TRBJ2-3, with TRBD2 identical over 15 bases. Per the germline V gene, CDR1 is MDHEN and CDR2 is SYDVKM. The V and J ends lost 6 bases and 4 bases, in that order; junction bases with no gene match: 20. This CDR3 contains 21 residues.